This T cell receptor (beta chain) was captured in a study of post-analysis software for immune sequencing data. The study's findings and limits: Patients carried five TRBV segments more frequently than controls did, and TRBV5-6, TRBV5-1 and TRBV20-1 were among them.

The CDR3 covers 15 residues. V shed 5 bases and J 6 bases; nucleotides not matched to a gene: 10. TCR beta libraries were prepared from cDNA with unique molecular identifiers. With roughly 0.95 to 11 million T cells as the source, a few hundred thousand cDNA molecules resulted. TCRdb reprocessed the PCR reads via MiXCR and lists one record per CDR3 protein. The data contain about 430,000 distinct CDR3 sequences, more than 30% of them singletons. A word on this clonotype: Its specificity is not known.

The sequenced sample consisted of blood. The chain combines TRBV12-3 or TRBV12-4 with TRBJ1-2, with 9 bases aligning to TRBD1. The sequence came from a girl aged 2-15 years with multiple sclerosis. The CDR3 sequence: CASSLPGTGKDGYTF. In nucleotides, the CDR3 is TGTGCCAGCAGTCTGCCGGGGACAGGGAAGGATGGCTACACCTTC.